This T cell receptor beta chain is drawn from a study of OX40 agonist ivuxolimab in advanced cancers. Study summary: The mean age was about 57 years, ranging from about 20 to 90, with over 70% of participants male. Study findings and constraints: On average, CD8+ T cells had more expanded clones than CD4+. The investigators did not determine what antigen specificity the expanded peripheral T cells had.

Assay used: immunoSEQ multiplex PCR; TCRdb lists only in-frame clones, some missing. The sample carries tens of thousands of clones, roughly 77% recorded once. V dropped 5 bases and J dropped 6 bases, with 11 bases sitting between them. The CDR3 spans 12 residues. Per the germline V gene, CDR1 is SQVTM and CDR2 is ANQGSEA. About this clone: The antigen is undetermined.

Patients were ruled out by autoimmune disease history or systemic immunosuppression. This sequence joins TRBV29-1 and TRBJ1-5; D is possibly TRBD1 (5 bases). This receptor was identified in an adult with an advanced solid tumor such as melanoma, head and neck, liver or kidney cancer. Sequencing was performed on CD4+ or CD8+ T cells sorted from blood, taken in a trial of the OX40 agonist ivuxolimab. Written as DNA, the CDR3 is TGCAGCGTTAATTTCGGGGGTCAGCCCCAGCATTTT. Translating gives CSVNFGGQPQHF.